This TCR beta chain was documented in a study of Ad26.COV2.S vaccination and SARS-CoV-2 variants. Germline loops: CDR1 SGHNT, CDR2 YYREEE (reference sequence). The CDR3 has 16 amino acids. The V gene end was trimmed by 4 bases and the J gene end by 1 base; junction bases not matched to a gene: 4. Treatment meaning: roughly 19 received Ad26.COV2.S at low or high dose, single or two shots; 5 received placebo; per-sample allocation not given. Samples analyzed were those drawn on day 63 after the first vaccine or placebo injection. Expressing Wuhan-strain SARS-CoV-2 spike, an Ad26 vector served as the vaccine. The study, taken as a whole, reports: Vaccine recipients posted higher spike-specific TCR breadth than their placebo counterparts.

In regard to this clone: Its antigen is unidentified.

Profiling relied on immunoSEQ multiplex PCR, and the TCRdb table lists in-frame clones only, not all of them. The data show about 440,000 clones, with around 88% seen just once and roughly 13% held by the top ten. The TCR comes from a person between 18 and 59 years old who received the Ad26.COV2.S COVID-19 vaccine or a placebo. The material was peripheral blood, obtained in a trial of Ad26.COV2.S vaccine versus placebo. This chain connects TRBV5-4 to TRBJ2-5; 13 bases agree with TRBD2. Here the CDR3 reads CASSTSGRAGQETQYF. The CDR3 bases are TGTGCCAGCAGCACTAGCGGGAGGGCCGGCCAAGAGACCCAGTACTTC.